Only one count was recorded for the clone carrying this T cell receptor beta chain. Antigen: not known. This entry comes from a study of T cell responses to AZD1222 COVID-19 vaccine. The CDR3 runs 15 residues. CDR1 is MNHEY, CDR2 SVGAGI, per germline. V was shortened by 5 bases and J by 1 base, with 13 bases between the two germline ends. Regarding the study as a whole: The reported proportion of spike-specific TCRs targeting unmutated variant regions was nearly half.

Sequenced by immunoSEQ multiplex PCR; TCRdb stores in-frame clones only, minus some. The sample comprises under 200,000 clones, approximately 95% of which are singletons, and roughly 3.8% rests with the top ten. Specimen: peripheral blood, collected on day 0 of AZD1222 vaccination. The V call is TRBV6-5, the J call TRBJ2-3; D remains ambiguous. This receptor was taken from an adult in good health. CDR3 in DNA: TGTGCCAGCAGTCCTCAGCGTGGCGGCACAGATACGCAGTATTTT. Residues: CASSPQRGGTDTQYF.